A selection of T cell receptor beta chains follows, all from one sample in a study of siplizumab effects on memory and regulatory T cells. Assay: immunoSEQ multiplex PCR; the TCRdb copy retains only in-frame clones and omits some. This table has about 100,000 clones, about 93% appearing once. What was sequenced was Tregs sorted from blood. Source of these receptors: a human donor in good health. Each CDR3 is given with its conserved first and last residue. The D gene is left open where the match is weak.

V: TRBV19; J: TRBJ1-2; D: TRBD1; CDR3: CASSLSPTGQGAYGYTF; DNA: TGTGCCAGTAGTCTTTCTCCAACGGGACAGGGGGCGTATGGCTACACCTTC
V: TRBV29-1; J: TRBJ2-3; D: TRBD1; CDR3: CSVRDRADTQYF; DNA: TGCAGCGTCCGGGACAGGGCAGATACGCAGTATTTT
V: TRBV7-9; J: TRBJ2-1; D: .; CDR3: CASSLVGGSGEQFF; DNA: TGTGCCAGCAGCTTAGTTGGGGGCTCGGGTGAGCAGTTCTTC
V: TRBV5-1; J: TRBJ2-5; D: .; CDR3: CASSSAVAETQYF; DNA: TGCGCCAGCAGCTCGGCGGTGGCGGAGACCCAGTACTTC
V: TRBV5-8; J: TRBJ2-1; D: .; CDR3: CASSLYLGTTKDDEQFF; DNA: TGTGCCAGCAGCTTGTATCTGGGCACTACGAAAGACGATGAGCAGTTCTTC
V: TRBV29-1; J: TRBJ1-1; D: .; CDR3: CTARGNTEAFF; DNA: TGCACCGCCAGGGGGAACACTGAAGCTTTCTTT
V: TRBV6-5; J: TRBJ2-7; D: .; CDR3: CASSYDPGPRSYEQYF; DNA: TGTGCCAGCAGTTACGACCCAGGGCCGCGCTCCTACGAGCAGTACTTC
V: TRBV7-3; J: TRBJ1-6; D: .; CDR3: CASSLTRGAVSPLHF; DNA: TGTGCCAGCAGCTTAACGCGGGGGGCAGTCTCACCCCTCCACTTT
V: TRBV29-1; J: TRBJ2-5; D: .; CDR3: CSVVGFQETQYF; DNA: TGCAGCGTTGTAGGGTTCCAAGAGACCCAGTACTTC
V: TRBV12-5; J: TRBJ1-1; D: .; CDR3: CASGLVVTVTMNTEAFF; DNA: TGTGCTAGTGGTTTGGTAGTAACGGTTACTATGAACACTGAAGCTTTCTTT
V: TRBV30; J: TRBJ1-1; D: .; CDR3: CAWWGAGNTEAFF; DNA: TGTGCCTGGTGGGGGGCCGGGAACACTGAAGCTTTCTTT
V: TRBV14; J: TRBJ1-4; D: .; CDR3: CASSQDRRHQATNEKLFF; DNA: TGTGCCAGCAGCCAAGACCGAAGGCATCAGGCAACTAATGAAAAACTGTTTTTT
V: TRBV7-6; J: TRBJ2-2; D: .; CDR3: CATQSGLGDGGELFF; DNA: TGTGCCACCCAGTCCGGGCTGGGCGATGGCGGGGAGCTGTTTTTT
V: TRBV5-1; J: TRBJ2-5; D: TRBD2; CDR3: CASSFGLAGWYQETQYF; DNA: TGCGCCAGCAGTTTCGGACTAGCGGGGTGGTACCAAGAGACCCAGTACTTC
V: TRBV9; J: TRBJ2-2; D: TRBD1; CDR3: CASSVVVTGSAGELFF; DNA: TGTGCCAGCAGCGTAGTGGTGACAGGGTCCGCCGGGGAGCTGTTTTTT